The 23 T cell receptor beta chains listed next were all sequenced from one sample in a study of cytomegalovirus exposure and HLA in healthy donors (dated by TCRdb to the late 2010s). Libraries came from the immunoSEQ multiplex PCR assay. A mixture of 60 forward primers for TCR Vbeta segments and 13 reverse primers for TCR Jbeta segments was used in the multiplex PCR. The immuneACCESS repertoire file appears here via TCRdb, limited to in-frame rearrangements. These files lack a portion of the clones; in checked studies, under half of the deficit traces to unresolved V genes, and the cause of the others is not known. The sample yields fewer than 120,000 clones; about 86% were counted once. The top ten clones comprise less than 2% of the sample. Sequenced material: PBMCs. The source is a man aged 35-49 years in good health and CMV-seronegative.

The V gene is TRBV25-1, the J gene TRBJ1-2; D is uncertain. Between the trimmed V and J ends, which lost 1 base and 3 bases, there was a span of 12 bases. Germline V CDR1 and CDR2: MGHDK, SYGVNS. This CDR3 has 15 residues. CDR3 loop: CASSESRRGDYGYTF. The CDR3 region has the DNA TGTGCCAGCAGTGAATCTCGGCGGGGTGACTATGGCTACACCTTC.

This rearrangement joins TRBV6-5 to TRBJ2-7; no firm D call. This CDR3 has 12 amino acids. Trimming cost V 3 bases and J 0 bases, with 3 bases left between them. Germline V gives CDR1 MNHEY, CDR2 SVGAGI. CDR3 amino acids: CASSYSSYEQYF. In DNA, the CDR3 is TGTGCCAGCAGTTATAGCTCCTACGAGCAGTACTTC.

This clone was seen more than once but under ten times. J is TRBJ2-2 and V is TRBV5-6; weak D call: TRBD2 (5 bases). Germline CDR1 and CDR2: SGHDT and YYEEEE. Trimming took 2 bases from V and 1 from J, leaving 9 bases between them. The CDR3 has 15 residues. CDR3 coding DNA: TGTGCCAGCAGCTTCAGGACTGTGAACACCGGGGAGCTGTTTTTT. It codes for CASSFRTVNTGELFF.

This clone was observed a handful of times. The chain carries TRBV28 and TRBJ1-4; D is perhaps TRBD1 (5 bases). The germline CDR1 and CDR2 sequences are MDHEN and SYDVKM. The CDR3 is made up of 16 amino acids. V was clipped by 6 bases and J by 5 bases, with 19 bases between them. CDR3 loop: CASSGGAKVENEKLFF. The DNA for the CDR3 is TGTGCCAGCAGCGGTGGGGCGAAGGTGGAGAATGAAAAACTGTTTTTT.

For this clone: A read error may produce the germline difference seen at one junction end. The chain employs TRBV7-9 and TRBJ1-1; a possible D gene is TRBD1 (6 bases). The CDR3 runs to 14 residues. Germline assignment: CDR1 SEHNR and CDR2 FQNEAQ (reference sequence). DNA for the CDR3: TGTGCCAGCAGCATAGCAGGGGTGGGGACTGAAGCTTTCTTT. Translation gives CASSIAGVGTEAFF. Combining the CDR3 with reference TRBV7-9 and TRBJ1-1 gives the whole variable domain DTGVSQNPRHKITKRGQNVTFRCDPISEHNRLYWYRQTLGQGPEFLTYFQNEAQLEKSRLLSDRFSAERPKGSFSTLEIQRTEQGDSAMYLCASSIAGVGTEAFFGQGTRLTVV.

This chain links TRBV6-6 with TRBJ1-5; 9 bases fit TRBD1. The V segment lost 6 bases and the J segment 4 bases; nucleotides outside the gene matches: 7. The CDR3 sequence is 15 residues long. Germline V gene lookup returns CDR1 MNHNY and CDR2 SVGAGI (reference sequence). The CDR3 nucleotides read TGTGCCAGCAGCCCAACAGGGGGCACAAATCAGCCCCAGCATTTT. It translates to CASSPTGGTNQPQHF.

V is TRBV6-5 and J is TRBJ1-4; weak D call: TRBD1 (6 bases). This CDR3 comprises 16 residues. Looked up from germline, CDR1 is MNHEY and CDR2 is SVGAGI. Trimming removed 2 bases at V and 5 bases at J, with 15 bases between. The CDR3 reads CASSYRQGMGNEKLFF. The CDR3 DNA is TGTGCCAGCAGTTACCGTCAGGGGATGGGCAATGAAAAACTGTTTTTT.

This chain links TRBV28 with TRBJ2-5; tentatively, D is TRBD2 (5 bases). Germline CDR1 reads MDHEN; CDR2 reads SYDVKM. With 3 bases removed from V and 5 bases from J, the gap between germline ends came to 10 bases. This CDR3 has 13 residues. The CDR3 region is CASSFTGIETQYF. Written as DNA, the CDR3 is TGTGCCAGCAGTTTTACCGGGATCGAGACCCAGTACTTC.

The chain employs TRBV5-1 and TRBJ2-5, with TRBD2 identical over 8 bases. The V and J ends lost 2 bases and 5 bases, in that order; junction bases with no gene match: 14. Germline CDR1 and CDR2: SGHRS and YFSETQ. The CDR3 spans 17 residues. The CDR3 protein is CASSLPLTGGLGETQYF. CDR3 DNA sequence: TGCGCCAGCAGCTTACCCCTCACGGGGGGGTTGGGGGAGACCCAGTACTTC.

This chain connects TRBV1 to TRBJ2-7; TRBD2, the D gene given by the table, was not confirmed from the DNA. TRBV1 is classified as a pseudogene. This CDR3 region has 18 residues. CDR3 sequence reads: CTSSQDRRLARRPYEQYF. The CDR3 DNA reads TGCACCAGCAGCCAAGATCGTAGACTAGCGCGTCGCCCCTACGAGCAGTACTTC.

The CDR3 sequence is CASLPSTRAAGNTIYF. CDR3 in DNA: TGTGCCAGCCTGCCTTCCACCAGGGCAGCTGGAAACACCATATATTTT. The chain is built from TRBV28 and TRBJ1-3, with TRBD1 as a possible D gene (5 bases). The CDR3 contains 16 residues. Trimming left V 8 bases short and J 2 bases short, with 19 bases between. Germline V gene data show CDR1 as MDHEN and CDR2 as SYDVKM.

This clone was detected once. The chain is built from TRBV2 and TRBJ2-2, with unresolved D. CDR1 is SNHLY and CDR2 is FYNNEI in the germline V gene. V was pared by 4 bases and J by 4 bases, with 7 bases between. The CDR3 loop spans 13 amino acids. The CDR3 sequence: CASSVWATGELFF. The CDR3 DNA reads TGTGCCAGCAGTGTATGGGCCACCGGGGAGCTGTTTTTT.

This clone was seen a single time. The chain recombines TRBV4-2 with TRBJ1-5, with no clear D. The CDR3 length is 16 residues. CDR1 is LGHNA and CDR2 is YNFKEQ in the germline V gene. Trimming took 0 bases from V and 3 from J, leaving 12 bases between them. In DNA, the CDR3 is TGTGCCAGCAGCCAAGAACCCCAGGCCTTCAATCAGCCCCAGCATTTT. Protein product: CASSQEPQAFNQPQHF.

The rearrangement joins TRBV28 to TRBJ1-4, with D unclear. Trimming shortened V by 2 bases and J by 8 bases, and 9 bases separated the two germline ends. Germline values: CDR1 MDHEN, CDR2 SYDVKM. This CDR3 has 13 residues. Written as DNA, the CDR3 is TGTGCCAGCAGTTTAAGTGCCGGGGAAAAACTGTTTTTT. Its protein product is CASSLSAGEKLFF.

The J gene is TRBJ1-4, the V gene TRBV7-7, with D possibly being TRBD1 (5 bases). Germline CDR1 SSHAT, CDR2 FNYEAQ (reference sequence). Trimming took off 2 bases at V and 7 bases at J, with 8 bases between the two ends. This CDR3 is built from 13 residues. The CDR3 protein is CASSLYQGEKLFF. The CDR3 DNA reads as TGTGCCAGCAGCTTATATCAGGGTGAAAAACTGTTTTTT.

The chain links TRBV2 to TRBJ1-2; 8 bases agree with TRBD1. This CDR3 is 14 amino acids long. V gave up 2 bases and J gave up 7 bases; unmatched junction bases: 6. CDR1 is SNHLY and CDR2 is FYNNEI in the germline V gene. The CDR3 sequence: CASSEYGQGGGYTF. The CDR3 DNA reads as TGTGCCAGCAGTGAATACGGACAGGGAGGTGGCTACACCTTC.

The CDR3 DNA reads TGTGCCACCAGCAGGACTAGCGGGGTCTCCTACGAGCAGTACTTC. Encoded protein: CATSRTSGVSYEQYF. The chain combines TRBV15 with TRBJ2-7, with 11 bases lining up with TRBD2. CDR1 LNHNV and CDR2 YYDKDF come from the germline V gene (reference sequence). V lost 3 bases and J lost 0; bases outside the gene matches: 1. The CDR3 sequence is 15 residues long.

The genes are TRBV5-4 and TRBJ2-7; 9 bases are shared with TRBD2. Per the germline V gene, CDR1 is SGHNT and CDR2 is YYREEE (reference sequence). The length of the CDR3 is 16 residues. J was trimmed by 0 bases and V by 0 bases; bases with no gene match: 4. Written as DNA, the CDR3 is TGTGCCAGCAGCTTGGGGCTAGCGGGGAGCTCCTACGAGCAGTACTTC. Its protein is CASSLGLAGSSYEQYF.

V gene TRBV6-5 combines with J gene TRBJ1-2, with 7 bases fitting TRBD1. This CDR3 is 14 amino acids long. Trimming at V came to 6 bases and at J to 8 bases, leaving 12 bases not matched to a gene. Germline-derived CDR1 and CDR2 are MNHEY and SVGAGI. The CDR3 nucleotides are TGTGCCAGCAGCCAGGGACAGCCGGCACGGGGCTACACCTTC. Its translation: CASSQGQPARGYTF.

CDR3: CATSRDGGNNEQFF. CDR3 nucleotide sequence: TGTGCCACCAGCAGAGACGGCGGAAACAATGAGCAGTTCTTC. The chain uses TRBV15 and TRBJ2-1; D is uncertain. CDR1 is LNHNV, CDR2 YYDKDF, per germline (reference sequence). Trimming shortened V by 0 bases and J by 5 bases, and 8 bases separated the two germline ends. The length of the CDR3 is 14 residues.

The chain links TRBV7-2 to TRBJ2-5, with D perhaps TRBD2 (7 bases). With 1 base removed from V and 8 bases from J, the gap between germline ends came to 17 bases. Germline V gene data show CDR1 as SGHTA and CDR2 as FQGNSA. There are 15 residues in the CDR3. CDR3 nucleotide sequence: TGTGCCAGCAGCTTAGGGGGGGGGCCCCTGGGCACCCAGTACTTC. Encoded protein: CASSLGGGPLGTQYF. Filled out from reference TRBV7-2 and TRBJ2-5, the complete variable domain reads GAGVSQSPSNKVTEKGKDVELRCDPISGHTALYWYRQSLGQGLEFLIYFQGNSAPDKSGLPSDRFSAERTGGSVSTLTIQRTQQEDSAVYLCASSLGGGPLGTQYFGPGTRLLVL.

DNA for the CDR3: TGTGCCAGCAGCGAGACCACAGATAAGGCCTACAATGAGCAGTTCTTC. This gives the protein CASSETTDKAYNEQFF. The chain uses TRBV7-6 and TRBJ2-1; D is unresolved. The CDR3 has 16 residues. V lost 5 bases and J lost 2, with 16 bases in between. The germline gives CDR1 SGHVS, CDR2 FNYEAQ.

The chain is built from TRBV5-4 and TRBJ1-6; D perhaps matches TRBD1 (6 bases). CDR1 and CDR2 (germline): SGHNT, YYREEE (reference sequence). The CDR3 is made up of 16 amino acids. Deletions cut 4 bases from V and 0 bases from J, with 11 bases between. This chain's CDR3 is CASSGGQSSYNSPLHF. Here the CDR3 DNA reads TGTGCCAGCAGCGGCGGACAGAGCTCCTATAATTCACCCCTCCACTTT.